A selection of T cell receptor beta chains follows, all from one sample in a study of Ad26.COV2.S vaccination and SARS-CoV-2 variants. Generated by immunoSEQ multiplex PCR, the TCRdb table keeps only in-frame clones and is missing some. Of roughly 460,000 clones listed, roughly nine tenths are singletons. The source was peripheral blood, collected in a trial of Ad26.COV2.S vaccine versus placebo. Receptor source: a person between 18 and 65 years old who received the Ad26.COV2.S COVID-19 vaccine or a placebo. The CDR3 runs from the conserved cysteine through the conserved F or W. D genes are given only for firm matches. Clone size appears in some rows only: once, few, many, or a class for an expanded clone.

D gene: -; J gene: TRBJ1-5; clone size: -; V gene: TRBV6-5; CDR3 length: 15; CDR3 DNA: TGTGCCAGCAGTCGCGTCGTGGGTAGCAATCAGCCCCAGCATTTT; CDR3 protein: CASSRVVGSNQPQHF
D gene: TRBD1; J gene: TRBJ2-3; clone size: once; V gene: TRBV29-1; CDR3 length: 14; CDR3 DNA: TGCAGCGTTGGGGGACAGGTCAAGACAGATACGCAGTATTTT; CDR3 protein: CSVGGQVKTDTQYF
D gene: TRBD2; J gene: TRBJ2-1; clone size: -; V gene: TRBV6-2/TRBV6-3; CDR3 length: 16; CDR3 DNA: TGTGCCAGCAGCGACGAGGGAGGCGGGAGGTTCAATGAGCAGTTCTTC; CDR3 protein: CASSDEGGGRFNEQFF
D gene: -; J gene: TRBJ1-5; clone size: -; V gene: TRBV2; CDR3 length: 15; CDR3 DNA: TGTGCCAGCATACGGACTTGGTTCTTCAGCCAGCCCCAGCATTTT; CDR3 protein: CASIRTWFFSQPQHF
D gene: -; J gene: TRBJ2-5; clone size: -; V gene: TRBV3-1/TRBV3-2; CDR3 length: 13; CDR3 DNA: TGTGCCAGCAAGAATCAGGGTGCGGAGACCCAGTACTTC; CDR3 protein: CASKNQGAETQYF
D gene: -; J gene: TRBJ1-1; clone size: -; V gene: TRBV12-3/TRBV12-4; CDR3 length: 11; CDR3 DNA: TGTGCCAGCAGCGCCCCCGGTCCAGCTTTCTTT; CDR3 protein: CASSAPGPAFF
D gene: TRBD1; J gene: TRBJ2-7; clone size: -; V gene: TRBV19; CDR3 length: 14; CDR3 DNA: TGTGCCAGTAGTACCGGGACAGCCTCCTACGAGCAGTACTTC; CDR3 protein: CASSTGTASYEQYF
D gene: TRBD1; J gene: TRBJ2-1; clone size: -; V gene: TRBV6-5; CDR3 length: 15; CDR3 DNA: TGTGCCAGCAGCACTAAGACAGGGACCCACAATGAGCAGTTCTTC; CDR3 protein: CASSTKTGTHNEQFF
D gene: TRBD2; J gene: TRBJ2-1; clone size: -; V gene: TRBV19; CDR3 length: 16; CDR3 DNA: TGTGCCAGTAAAACCGGGACTAGCGGGGGGTTGTATGAGCAGTTCTTC; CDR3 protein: CASKTGTSGGLYEQFF
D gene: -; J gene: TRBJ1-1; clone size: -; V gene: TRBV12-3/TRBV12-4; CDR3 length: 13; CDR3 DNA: TGTGCCAGCAGTCCCTATCTGAACACTGAAGCTTTCTTT; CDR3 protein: CASSPYLNTEAFF
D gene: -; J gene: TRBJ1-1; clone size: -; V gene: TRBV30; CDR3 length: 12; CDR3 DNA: TGTGCCTGGAGAACAGTGAACACTGAAGCTTTCTTT; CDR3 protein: CAWRTVNTEAFF
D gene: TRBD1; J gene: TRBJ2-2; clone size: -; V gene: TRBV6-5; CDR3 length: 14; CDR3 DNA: TGTGGAGGACAGGCCGCTTTTGAGGGCGGGGAGCTGTTTTTT; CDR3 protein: CGGQAAFEGGELFF
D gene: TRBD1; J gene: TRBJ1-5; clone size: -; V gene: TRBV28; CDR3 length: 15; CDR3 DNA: TGTGCCAGCAGCGGACAGGGTCCAAGGAATCAGCCCCAGCATTTT; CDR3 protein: CASSGQGPRNQPQHF
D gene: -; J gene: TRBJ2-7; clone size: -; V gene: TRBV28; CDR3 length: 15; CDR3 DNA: TGTGCCAGCAGTTTAGCGGCAGGGCTCATGCGCGAGCAGTACTTC; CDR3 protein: CASSLAAGLMREQYF
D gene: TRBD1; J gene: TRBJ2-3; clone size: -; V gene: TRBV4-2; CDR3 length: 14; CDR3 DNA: TGTGCCAGCAGCCGGGACAGGGGCACAGATACGCAGTATTTT; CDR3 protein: CASSRDRGTDTQYF
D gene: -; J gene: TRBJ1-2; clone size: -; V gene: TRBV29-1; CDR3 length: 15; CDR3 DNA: TGCAGCGTTATAGGTAACAGGCGGCCTTTCTATGGCTACACCTTC; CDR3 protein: CSVIGNRRPFYGYTF
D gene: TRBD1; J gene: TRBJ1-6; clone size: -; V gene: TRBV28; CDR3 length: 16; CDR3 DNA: TGTGCCAGCAGTTTACCCCTGACAGGGGGGAATTCACCCCTCCACTTT; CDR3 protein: CASSLPLTGGNSPLHF
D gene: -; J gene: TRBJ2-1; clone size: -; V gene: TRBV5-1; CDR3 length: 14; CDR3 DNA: TGCGCCAGCAGCTACAGGGAAGTGCACAATGAGCAGTTCTTC; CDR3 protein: CASSYREVHNEQFF
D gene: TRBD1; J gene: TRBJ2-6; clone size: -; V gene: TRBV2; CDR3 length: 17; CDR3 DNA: TGTGCCAGCAGTGATAACCGGGACAGGGCTGGGGCCAACGTCCTGACTTTC; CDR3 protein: CASSDNRDRAGANVLTF
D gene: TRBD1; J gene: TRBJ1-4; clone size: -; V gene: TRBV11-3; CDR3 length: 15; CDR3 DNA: TGTGCCAGCAGCTACTCGACAGGGTCTAATGAAAAACTGTTTTTT; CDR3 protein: CASSYSTGSNEKLFF
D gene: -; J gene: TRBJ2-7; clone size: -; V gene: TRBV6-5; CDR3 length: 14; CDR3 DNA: TGTGCCAGCAGCCCGCGGACAGCTTCCTACGAGCAGTACTTC; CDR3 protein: CASSPRTASYEQYF
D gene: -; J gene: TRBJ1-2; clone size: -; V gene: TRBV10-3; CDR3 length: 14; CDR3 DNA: TGTGCCACCCTGCCAACGGGGCCGATCTATGGCTACACCTTC; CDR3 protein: CATLPTGPIYGYTF
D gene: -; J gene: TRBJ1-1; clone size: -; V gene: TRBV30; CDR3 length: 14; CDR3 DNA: TGTGCCTGGGGAGGTGACTTCTTGGGCACTGAAGCTTTCTTT; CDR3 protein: CAWGGDFLGTEAFF
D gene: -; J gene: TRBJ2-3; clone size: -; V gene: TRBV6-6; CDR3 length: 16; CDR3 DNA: TGTGCCAGCAGTTACTCGTACAGGATGTCGGCAGATACGCAGTATTTT; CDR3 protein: CASSYSYRMSADTQYF
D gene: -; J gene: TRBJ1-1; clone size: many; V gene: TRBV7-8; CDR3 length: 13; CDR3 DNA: TGTGCCAGCAGCTTAGCCCGAGTTGGTGAAGCTTTCTTT; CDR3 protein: CASSLARVGEAFF
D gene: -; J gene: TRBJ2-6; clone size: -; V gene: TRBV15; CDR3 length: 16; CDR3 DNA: TGTGCCACCAGCAGAGATCGAGGGCCTGGGGCCAACGTCCTGACTTTC; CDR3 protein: CATSRDRGPGANVLTF
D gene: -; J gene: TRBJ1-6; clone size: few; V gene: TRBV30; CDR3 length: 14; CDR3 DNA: TGTGCCTGGAGTGTAGGACTAATTTATTCACCCCTCCACTTT; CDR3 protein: CAWSVGLIYSPLHF
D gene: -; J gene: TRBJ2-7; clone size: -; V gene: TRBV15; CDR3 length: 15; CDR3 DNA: TGTGCCACCAGCAGTTTCGACCGGGACTCCCGGGAGCAGTACTTC; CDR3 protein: CATSSFDRDSREQYF
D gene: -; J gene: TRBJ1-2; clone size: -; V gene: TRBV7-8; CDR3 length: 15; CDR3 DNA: TGTGCCAGCAGCAATCGACAGGAAACTACCTATGGCTACACCTTC; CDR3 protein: CASSNRQETTYGYTF
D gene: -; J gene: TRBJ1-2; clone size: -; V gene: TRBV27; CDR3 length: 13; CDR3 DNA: TGTGCCAGCACCGACGACCCTAACTATGGCTACACCTTC; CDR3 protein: CASTDDPNYGYTF
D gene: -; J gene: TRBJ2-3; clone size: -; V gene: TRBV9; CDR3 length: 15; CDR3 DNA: TGTGCCAGCAGCCCCCAAGGCCCTGGCACAGATACGCAGTATTTT; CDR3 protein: CASSPQGPGTDTQYF
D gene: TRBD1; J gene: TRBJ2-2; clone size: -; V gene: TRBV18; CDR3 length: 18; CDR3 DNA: TGTGCCAGCTCACCAGCGATACCAGGACAGGGGAACACCGGGGAGCTGTTTTTT; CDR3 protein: CASSPAIPGQGNTGELFF
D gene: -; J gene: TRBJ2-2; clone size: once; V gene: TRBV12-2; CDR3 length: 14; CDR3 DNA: TGTGCAAGTCGCTCCCAGGGAGTGCGAGGGGAGCTGTTTTTT; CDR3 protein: CASRSQGVRGELFF
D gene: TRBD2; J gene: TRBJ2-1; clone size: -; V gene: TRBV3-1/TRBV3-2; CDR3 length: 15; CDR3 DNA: TGTGCCAGCAGCCAAGCGTCGGGAGGGAGCAATGAGCAGTTCTTC; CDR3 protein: CASSQASGGSNEQFF
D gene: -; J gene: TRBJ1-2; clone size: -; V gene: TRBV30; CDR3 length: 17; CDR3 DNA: TGTGCCTGGAGTGTAGTTTTTCCGGACAGCGGCTACTATGGCTACACCTTC; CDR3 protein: CAWSVVFPDSGYYGYTF
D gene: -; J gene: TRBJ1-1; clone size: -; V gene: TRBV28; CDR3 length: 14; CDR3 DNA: TGTGCCAGCAGTTCCCCGACTGCGAACACTGAAGCTTTCTTT; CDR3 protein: CASSSPTANTEAFF
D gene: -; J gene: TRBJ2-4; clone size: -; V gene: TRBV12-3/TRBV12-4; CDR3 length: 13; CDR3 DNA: TGTGCCAGCAGTCCCCAGGACAATGGCATTCAGTACTTC; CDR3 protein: CASSPQDNGIQYF
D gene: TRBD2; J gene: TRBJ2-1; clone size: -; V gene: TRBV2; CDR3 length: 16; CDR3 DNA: TGTGCCAGCAGTGATACGAGCGGGAGGTTTAGGAATGAGCAGTTCTTC; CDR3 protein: CASSDTSGRFRNEQFF
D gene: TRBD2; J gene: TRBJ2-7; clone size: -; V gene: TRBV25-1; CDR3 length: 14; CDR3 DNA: TGTGCCAGCAGTGATACGGGGGGGCACTACGAGCAGTACTTC; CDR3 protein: CASSDTGGHYEQYF
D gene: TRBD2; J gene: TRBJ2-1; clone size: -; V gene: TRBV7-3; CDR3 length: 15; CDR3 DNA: TGTGCCAGCAGCTTAGAGGGCGGGAGAGGGAATGAGCAGTTCTTC; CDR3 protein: CASSLEGGRGNEQFF
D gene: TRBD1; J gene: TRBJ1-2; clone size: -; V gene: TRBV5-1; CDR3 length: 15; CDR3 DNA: TGCGCCAGCAGCACCGGGACAGGGGTGAGGTATGGCTACACCTTC; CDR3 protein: CASSTGTGVRYGYTF
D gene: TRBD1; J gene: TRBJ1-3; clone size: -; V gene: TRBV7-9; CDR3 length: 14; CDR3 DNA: TGTGCCAGCAGAAGGACAGGGGGCGAAAACACCATATATTTT; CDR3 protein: CASRRTGGENTIYF
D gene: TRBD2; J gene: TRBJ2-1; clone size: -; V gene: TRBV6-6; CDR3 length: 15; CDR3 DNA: TGTGCCAGCAGTTACGTGCGGGAGGGCGGGGATGAGCAGTTCTTC; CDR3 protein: CASSYVREGGDEQFF
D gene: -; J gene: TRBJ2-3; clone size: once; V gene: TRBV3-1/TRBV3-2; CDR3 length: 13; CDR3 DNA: TGTGCCAGCGAGGGGGGGGGCACAGATACGCAGTATTTT; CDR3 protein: CASEGGGTDTQYF
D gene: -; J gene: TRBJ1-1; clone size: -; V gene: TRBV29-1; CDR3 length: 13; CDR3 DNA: TGCAGCGTTGGGATGGTATTGGGTACTGAAGCTTTCTTT; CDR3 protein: CSVGMVLGTEAFF
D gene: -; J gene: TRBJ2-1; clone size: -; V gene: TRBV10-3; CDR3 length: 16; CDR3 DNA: TGTGCCATCGGGGGAGGTCCGGGGAATTCCTACAATGAGCAGTTCTTC; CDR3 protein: CAIGGGPGNSYNEQFF
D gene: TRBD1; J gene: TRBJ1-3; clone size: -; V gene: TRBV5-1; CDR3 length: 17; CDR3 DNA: TGCGCCAGCAGCGTAGGGGGGACAGGGAGCTCTGGAAACACCATATATTTT; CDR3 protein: CASSVGGTGSSGNTIYF
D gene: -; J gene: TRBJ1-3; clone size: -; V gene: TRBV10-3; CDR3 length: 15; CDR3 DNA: TGTGCCATCAGTTCCCTACAGGGCTCTGGAAACACCATATATTTT; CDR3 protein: CAISSLQGSGNTIYF
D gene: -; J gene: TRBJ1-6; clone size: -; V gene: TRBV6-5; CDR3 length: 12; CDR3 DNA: TGTGCCAGCAGCTACCAGAATTCACCCCTCCACTTT; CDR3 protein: CASSYQNSPLHF
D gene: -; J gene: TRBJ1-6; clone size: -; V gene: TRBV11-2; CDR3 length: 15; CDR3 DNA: TGTGCCAGCAGCCCAGCCGGGACGGAAAATTCACCCCTCCACTTT; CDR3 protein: CASSPAGTENSPLHF